The clone carrying this T cell receptor (beta chain) was detected a few times. What it binds is not known. A J-beta primer mix and a sample-barcoded 5' primer were used in a second PCR of about 6 to 12 cycles. TCRdb used MiXCR to reprocess the 5' RACE reads, holding one entry per CDR3 protein. The sample lists approximately 940,000 distinct CDR3 sequences, under 50% occurring once. The entry originates in a study of blood T cells in healthy people across ages. Peripheral blood was drawn, roughly 10 milliliters per donor. V shed 5 bases and J shed 0 bases, with 14 bases lying between them. Germline loops: CDR1 SGHAT, CDR2 FQNNGV. CDR3 length: 16 residues. Study observations and caveats: When set beside aged donors, long-lived donors presented more naive CD4+ cells and higher diversity. Estimated diversity that came from one million T cells was considered an underestimate.

V is TRBV11-2 and J is TRBJ2-1, with D tentatively TRBD2 (6 bases). This sequence was found in a man aged 30 to 45 in good health. Sequenced sample: blood. The CDR3, as DNA: TGTGCCAGCAGCCAGAACTCGGGACTCTCCTACAATGAGCAGTTCTTC. It is translated as CASSQNSGLSYNEQFF.